This TCR beta chain appears in the sequencing data of a study of blood T cell repertoires in COVID-19. V trimming: 4 bases; J trimming: 3 bases; junction bases outside the gene matches: 10. Looked up from germline, CDR1 is SGHNT and CDR2 is YYREEE (reference sequence). There are 16 residues in the CDR3. Only in-frame clones appear in the TCRdb table, and some are missing; sequencing was by immunoSEQ multiplex PCR. Of fewer than 450,000 clones in the sample, 88% were seen once. Sequenced: peripheral blood. The clonotype originates from a woman aged 45-65 years with COVID-19, enrolled during active disease. The gene calls are TRBV5-4 and TRBJ1-2, with TRBD1 identical over 9 bases. CDR3 sequence: CASSPPGDRAYYGYTF. CDR3 coding DNA: TGTGCCAGCAGCCCCCCGGGGGACAGGGCTTACTATGGCTACACCTTC.